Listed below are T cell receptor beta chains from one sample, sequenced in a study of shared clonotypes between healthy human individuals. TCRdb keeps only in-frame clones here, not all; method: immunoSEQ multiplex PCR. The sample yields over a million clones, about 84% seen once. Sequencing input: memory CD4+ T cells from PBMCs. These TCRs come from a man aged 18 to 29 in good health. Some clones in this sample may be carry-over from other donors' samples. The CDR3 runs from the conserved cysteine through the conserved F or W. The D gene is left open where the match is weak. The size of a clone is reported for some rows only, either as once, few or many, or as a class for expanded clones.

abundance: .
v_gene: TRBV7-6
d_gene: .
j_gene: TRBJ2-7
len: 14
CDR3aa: CASSPKAGDYEQYF
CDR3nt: TGTGCCAGCAGCCCCAAAGCAGGGGACTACGAGCAGTACTTC

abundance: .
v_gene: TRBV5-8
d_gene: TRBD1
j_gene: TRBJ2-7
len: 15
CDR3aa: CASSLGGQGAYEQYF
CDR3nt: TGTGCCAGCAGCTTGGGAGGGCAGGGGGCCTACGAGCAGTACTTC

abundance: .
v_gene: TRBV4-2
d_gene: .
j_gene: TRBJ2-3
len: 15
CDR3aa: CASSHSLGSTDTQYF
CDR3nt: TGTGCCAGCAGCCACTCACTAGGGAGCACAGATACGCAGTATTTT

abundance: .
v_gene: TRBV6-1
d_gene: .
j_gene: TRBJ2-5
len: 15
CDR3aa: CASSESDWDQETQYF
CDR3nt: TGTGCCAGCAGTGAAAGCGACTGGGACCAAGAGACCCAGTACTTC

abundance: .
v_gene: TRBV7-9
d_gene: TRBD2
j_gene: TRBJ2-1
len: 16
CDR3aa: CASSPGLAGGADEQFF
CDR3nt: TGTGCCAGCAGCCCCGGACTAGCGGGAGGTGCCGATGAGCAGTTCTTC

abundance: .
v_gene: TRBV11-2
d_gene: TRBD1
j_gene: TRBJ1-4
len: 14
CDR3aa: CASSPGQLNEKLFF
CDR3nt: TGTGCCAGCAGCCCGGGACAGCTTAATGAAAAACTGTTTTTT

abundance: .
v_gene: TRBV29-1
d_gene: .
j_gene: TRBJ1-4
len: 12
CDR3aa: CSVGVQREKLFF
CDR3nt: TGCAGCGTTGGAGTCCAGAGGGAAAAACTGTTTTTT

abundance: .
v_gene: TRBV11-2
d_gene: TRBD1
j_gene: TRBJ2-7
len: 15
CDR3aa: CASSLDRDRGYEQYF
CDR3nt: TGTGCCAGCAGCTTGGACCGGGACAGGGGTTACGAGCAGTACTTC

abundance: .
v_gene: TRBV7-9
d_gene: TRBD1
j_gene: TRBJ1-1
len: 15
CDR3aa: CASSPRRQGNTEAFF
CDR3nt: TGTGCCAGCAGCCCCCGCCGACAGGGGAACACTGAAGCTTTCTTT

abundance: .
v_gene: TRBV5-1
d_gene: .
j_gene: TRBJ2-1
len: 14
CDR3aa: CASSSPQGSNEQFF
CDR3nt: TGCGCCAGCAGCTCACCTCAGGGGAGCAATGAGCAGTTCTTC

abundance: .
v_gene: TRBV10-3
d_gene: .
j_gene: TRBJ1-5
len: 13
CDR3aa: CAISAGSNQPQHF
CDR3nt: TGTGCCATCAGTGCTGGGAGCAATCAGCCCCAGCATTTT

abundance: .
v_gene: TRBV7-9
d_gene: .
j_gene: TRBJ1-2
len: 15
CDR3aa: CASSLGQGPFYGYTF
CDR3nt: TGTGCCAGCAGCTTAGGGCAGGGACCCTTCTATGGCTACACCTTC

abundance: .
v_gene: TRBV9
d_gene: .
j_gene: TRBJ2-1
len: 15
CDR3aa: CASSVGLEAYNEQFF
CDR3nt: TGTGCCAGCAGCGTAGGACTAGAGGCCTACAATGAGCAGTTCTTC

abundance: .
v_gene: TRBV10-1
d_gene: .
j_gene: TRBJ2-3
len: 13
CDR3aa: CASSGGSERTQYF
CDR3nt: TGCGCCAGCAGCGGTGGATCAGAGAGGACACAGTATTTT

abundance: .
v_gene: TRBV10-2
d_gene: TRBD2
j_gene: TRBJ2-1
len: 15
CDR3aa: CASSKSGRANNEQFF
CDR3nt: TGCGCCAGCTCCAAAAGCGGGAGGGCTAACAATGAGCAGTTCTTC

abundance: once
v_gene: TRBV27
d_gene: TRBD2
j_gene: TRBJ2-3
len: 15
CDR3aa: CASNPLARTPDTQYF
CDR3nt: TGTGCCAGCAACCCACTAGCGCGAACCCCAGATACGCAGTATTTT

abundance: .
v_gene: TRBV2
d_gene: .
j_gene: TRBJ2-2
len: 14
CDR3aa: CASIRQTNTGELFF
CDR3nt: TGTGCCAGCATTAGACAGACGAACACCGGGGAGCTGTTTTTT

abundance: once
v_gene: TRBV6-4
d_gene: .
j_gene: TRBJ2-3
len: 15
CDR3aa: CASSDIGGNRDTQYF
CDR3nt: TGTGCCAGCAGTGACATCGGCGGGAACCGAGATACGCAGTATTTT

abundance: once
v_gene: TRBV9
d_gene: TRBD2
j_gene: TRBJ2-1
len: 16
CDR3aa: CASSVAGTSGTHEQFF
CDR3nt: TGTGCCAGCAGCGTGGCCGGGACTAGCGGGACCCATGAGCAGTTCTTC

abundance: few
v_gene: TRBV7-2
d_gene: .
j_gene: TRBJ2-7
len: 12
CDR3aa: CASSVTYYEQYF
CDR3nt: TGTGCCAGCAGCGTGACCTACTACGAGCAGTACTTC

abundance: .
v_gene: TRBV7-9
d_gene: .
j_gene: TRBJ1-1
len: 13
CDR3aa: CASSFEMNTEAFF
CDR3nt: TGTGCCAGCAGCTTTGAGATGAACACTGAAGCTTTCTTT

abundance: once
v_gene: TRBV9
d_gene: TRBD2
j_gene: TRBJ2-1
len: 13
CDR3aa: CASSPGTSGRQFF
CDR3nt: TGTGCCAGCAGCCCCGGGACTAGCGGGAGGCAGTTCTTC

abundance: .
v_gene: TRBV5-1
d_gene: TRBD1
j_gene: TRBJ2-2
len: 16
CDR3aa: CASSQQGQGNTGELFF
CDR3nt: TGCGCCAGCTCTCAGCAGGGACAGGGGAACACCGGGGAGCTGTTTTTT

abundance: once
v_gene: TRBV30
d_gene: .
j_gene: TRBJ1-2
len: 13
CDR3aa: CAWNRVANYGYTF
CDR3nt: TGTGCCTGGAACCGCGTTGCTAACTATGGCTACACCTTC

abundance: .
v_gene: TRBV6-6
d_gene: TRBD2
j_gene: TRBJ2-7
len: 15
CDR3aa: CASSYGSRGSYEQYF
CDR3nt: TGTGCCAGCAGTTACGGCTCGCGGGGGTCCTACGAGCAGTACTTC

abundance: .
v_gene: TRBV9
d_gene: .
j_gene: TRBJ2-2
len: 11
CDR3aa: CASRGTGELFF
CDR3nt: TGTGCCAGTCGCGGGACCGGGGAGCTGTTTTTT

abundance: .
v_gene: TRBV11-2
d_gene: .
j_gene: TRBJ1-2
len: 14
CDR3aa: CASTRGDGGYGYTF
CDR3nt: TGTGCCAGCACCCGGGGGGACGGTGGATATGGCTACACCTTC

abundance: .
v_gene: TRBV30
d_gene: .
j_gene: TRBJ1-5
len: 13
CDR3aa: CAWSRGGDQPQHF
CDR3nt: TGTGCCTGGAGTAGGGGGGGGGATCAGCCCCAGCATTTT

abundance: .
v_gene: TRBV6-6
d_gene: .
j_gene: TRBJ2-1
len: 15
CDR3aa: CASSYTGDGWNEQFF
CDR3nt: TGTGCCAGCAGTTACACCGGGGACGGTTGGAATGAGCAGTTCTTC

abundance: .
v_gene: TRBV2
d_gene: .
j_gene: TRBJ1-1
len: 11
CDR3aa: CASRPYTEAFF
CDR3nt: TGTGCCAGCAGACCTTACACTGAAGCTTTCTTT

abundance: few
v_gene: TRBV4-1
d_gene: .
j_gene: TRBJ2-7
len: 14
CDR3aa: CASSHPTRGYEQYF
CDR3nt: TGCGCCAGCAGCCACCCCACACGGGGATACGAGCAGTACTTC

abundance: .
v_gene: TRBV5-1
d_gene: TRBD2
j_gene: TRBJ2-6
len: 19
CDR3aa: CASSSAGLAGTSGANVLTF
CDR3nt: TGCGCCAGCAGCTCCGCGGGACTAGCGGGGACCTCTGGGGCCAACGTCCTGACTTTC

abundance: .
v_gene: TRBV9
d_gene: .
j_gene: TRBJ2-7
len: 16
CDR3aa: CASSVVSGDPIYEQYF
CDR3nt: TGTGCCAGCAGCGTAGTTTCGGGGGACCCCATCTACGAGCAGTACTTC

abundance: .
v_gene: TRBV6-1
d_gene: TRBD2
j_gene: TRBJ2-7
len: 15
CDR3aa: CASSGILRLAGWQYF
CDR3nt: TGTGCCAGCAGCGGAATCCTAAGACTAGCCGGGTGGCAGTACTTC

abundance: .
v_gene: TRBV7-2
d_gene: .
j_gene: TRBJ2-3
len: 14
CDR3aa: CASSTRLSTDTQYF
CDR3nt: TGTGCCAGCAGCACTAGACTGAGCACAGATACGCAGTATTTT